This paragraph covers one TCR beta chain sequence. V was shortened by 1 base and J by 7 bases, with 13 bases between the two germline ends. This CDR3 spans 14 amino acids. From germline, CDR1 is MNHNS and CDR2 SASEGT. The authors' processing: Using reference gene primer amplification, nucleated cell counts were estimated. The data were produced by immunoSEQ multiplex PCR, yet TCRdb's version contains in-frame clones alone and is incomplete. The V and J calls and clone size are taken from that table; D and trimming were inferred from the DNA. The table lists some 100,000 clones, roughly 82% of them singletons, with 20% to 30% in the top ten. The data were taken from a study of blood T cell repertoires in COVID-19. Across the study: The United States, Italy and Spain provided the acute and convalescent COVID-19 samples. From T cells, B-cell-depleted T cells, or PBMCs came the material, which was cDNA or gDNA.

Sequenced: peripheral blood. This sequence was found in a human donor in a cohort sampled during active COVID-19. This chain connects TRBV6-1 to TRBJ2-5, with D possibly being TRBD2 (6 bases). The CDR3: CASSEGWREGTQYF. The DNA for the CDR3 is TGTGCCAGCAGTGAAGGCTGGCGGGAAGGGACCCAGTACTTC.